The entry below describes one TCR beta chain. Antigen: not known. From its re-call of the 5' RACE reads, TCRdb lists each CDR3 protein once, without DNA. The sample totals around 470,000 distinct CDR3 sequences. This sample is part of a study of T cells expressing NK-cell markers. Study-wide context: Obtained from sorted CD3+CD56+NKG2C+, CD3+CD56+NKG2C- and CD3+CD56-NKG2C+ T cells were the TCR beta repertoires.

CDR3 size: 16 residues. CDR1 MGHRA and CDR2 YSYEKL come from the germline V gene. Study observations and caveats: In four donors, dominant clonotypes made up about 25-60.1% of CD3+CD56-NKG2C+ cells. Of CD8+ T cells, about 1.0-8% belonged to dominant NKG2C+ clonotypes in five or six donors.

The chain links TRBV4-1 to TRBJ2-1; the D gene TCRdb calls, TRBD2, cannot be checked with no DNA. Sequencing was carried out using blood T cells: a sorted CD56 or NKG2C T cell subset, CD4+ or CD8+ T cells, or bulk PBMC T cells (not recorded which). The receptor was isolated from a woman between 50 and 59 years old in good health. The CDR3 spells CASSQVETSGTDEQFF.